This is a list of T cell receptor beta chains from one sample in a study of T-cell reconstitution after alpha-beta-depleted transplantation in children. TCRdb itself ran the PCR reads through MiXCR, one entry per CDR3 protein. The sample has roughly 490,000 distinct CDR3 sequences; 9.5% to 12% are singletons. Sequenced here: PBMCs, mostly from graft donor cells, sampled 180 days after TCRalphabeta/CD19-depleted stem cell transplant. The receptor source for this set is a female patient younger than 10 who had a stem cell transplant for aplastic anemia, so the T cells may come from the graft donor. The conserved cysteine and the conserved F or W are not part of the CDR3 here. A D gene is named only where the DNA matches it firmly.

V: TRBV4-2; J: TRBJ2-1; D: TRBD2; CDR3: ASSLATSGLYNEQF
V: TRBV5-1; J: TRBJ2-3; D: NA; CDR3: ASSLDERGPTDTQY
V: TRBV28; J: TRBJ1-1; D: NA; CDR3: ASSLWSGEAEAF
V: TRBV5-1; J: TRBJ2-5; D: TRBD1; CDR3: ASSDGTAQETQY
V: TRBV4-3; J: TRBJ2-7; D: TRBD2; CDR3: ASSQDRGLAGIEQY
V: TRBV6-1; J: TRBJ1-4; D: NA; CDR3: ASSSRPSNEKLF
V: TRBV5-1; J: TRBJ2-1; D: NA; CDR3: ASSLWPEGNEQF
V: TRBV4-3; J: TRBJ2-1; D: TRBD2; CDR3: ASSPQLAGGRNEQF
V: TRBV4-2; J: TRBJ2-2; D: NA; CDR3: ASSAHGRRAGELF
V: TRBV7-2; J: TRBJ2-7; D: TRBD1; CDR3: ASSLGQVGEQY
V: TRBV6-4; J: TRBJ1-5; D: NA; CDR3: ASLPRDQPQH
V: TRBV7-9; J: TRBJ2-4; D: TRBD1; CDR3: ASSSPDRVENIQY
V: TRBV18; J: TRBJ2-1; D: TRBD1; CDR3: ASSHRSGQGYNEQF
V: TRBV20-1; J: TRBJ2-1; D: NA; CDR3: SAGVPRNEQF
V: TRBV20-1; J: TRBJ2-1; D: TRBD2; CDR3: SAASGRPDNEQF
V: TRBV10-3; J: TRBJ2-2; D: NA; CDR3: AISESLRAANTGELF
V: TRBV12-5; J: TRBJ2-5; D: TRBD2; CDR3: ASGRPVAGEETQY
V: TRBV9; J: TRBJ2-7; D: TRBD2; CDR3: ASSVVFLGGRPAYEQY
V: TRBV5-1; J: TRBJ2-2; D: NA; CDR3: ASSLIQTNTGELF
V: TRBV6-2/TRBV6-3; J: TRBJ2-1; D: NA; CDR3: ASKPRSSYNEQF
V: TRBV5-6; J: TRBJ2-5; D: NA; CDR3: ASSFRALVNQETQY
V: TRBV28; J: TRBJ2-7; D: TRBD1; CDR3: ASSAQGTGSSYEQY
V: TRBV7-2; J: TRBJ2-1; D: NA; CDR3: ASSSTARANEQF
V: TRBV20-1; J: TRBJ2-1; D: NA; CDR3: SAPASSYNEQF
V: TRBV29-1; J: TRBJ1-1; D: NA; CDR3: SVSPRAQKTEAF
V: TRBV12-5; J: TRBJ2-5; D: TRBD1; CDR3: ASAPKRQGGETQY
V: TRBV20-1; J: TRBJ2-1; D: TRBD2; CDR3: SARQGRLAGTYNEQF
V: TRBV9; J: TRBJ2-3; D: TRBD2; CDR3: ASSVEGSGRPTDTQY
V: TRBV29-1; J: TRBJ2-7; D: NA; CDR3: SVEGLDSSYEQY
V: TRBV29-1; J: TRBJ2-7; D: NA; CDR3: SVAGFYEQY
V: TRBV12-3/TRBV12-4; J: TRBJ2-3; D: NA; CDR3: ASTPIRGTDTQY
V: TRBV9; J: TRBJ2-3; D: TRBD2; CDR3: ASSVRTSGSTDTQY
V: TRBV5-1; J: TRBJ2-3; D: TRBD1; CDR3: ASSPQGQGRRDTQY
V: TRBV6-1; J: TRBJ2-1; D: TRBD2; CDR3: ASSVTGLAGSFCEQF
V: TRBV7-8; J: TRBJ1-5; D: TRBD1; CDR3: ASSLESGGHQPQH
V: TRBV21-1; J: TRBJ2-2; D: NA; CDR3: ASTVDRLLGNTGELF
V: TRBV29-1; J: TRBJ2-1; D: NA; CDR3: SVPVLGGEGDEQF
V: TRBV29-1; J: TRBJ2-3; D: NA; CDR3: SVDPTGTDTQY
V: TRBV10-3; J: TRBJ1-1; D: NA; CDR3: AISETGEAF
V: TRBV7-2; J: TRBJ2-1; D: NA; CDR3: ASSLLTLYNEQF